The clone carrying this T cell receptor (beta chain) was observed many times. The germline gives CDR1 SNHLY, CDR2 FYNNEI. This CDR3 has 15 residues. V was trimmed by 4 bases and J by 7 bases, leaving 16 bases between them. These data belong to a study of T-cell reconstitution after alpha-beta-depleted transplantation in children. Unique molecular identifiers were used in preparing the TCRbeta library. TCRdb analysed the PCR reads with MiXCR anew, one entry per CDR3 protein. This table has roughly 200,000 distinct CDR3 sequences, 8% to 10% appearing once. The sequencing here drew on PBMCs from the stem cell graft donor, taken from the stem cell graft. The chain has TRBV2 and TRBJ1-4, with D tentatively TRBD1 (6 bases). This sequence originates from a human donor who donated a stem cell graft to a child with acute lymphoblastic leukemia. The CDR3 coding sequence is TGTGCCAGCAGTGCTAACGAGGCCAGGGGTGAAAAACTGTTTTTT. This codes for CASSANEARGEKLFF.